This T cell receptor (beta chain) appears in the sequencing data of a study of patients and donors after allogeneic stem cell transplantation. TCRdb itself ran the RT-PCR reads through MiXCR, one entry per CDR3 protein. The sample lists roughly 940,000 distinct CDR3 sequences; over 15% were seen once. CDR1 and CDR2 (germline): SGHAT, FQDESV (reference sequence). V shed 5 bases and J 1 base; nucleotides not matched to a gene: 15. The CDR3 runs 18 residues. The chain joins TRBV11-1 to TRBJ1-2, with TRBD1 identical over 8 bases. The receptor was isolated from a human donor who was either an allogeneic HSCT recipient or a stem cell or donor lymphocyte infusion donor (not recorded which). It is not recorded whose cells these are; they may come from a transplant donor. The specimen was blood, either unsorted or a sorted T cell fraction (not recorded which). The CDR3 DNA reads as TGTGCCAGCAGCCTGGGCAAAGCTGGACAGGGTGTTAACTATGGCTACACCTTC. As protein: CASSLGKAGQGVNYGYTF.